This T cell receptor beta chain was sequenced during a study of T cell responses to AZD1222 COVID-19 vaccine. J lost 3 bases, V lost 5 bases, and 4 bases had no gene match. Germline CDR1 is SGHTA and CDR2 is FQGTGA. This CDR3 is built from 15 residues. TCRdb keeps only in-frame clones here, not all; method: immunoSEQ multiplex PCR. The repertoire holds about 130,000 clones, with roughly 91% as singletons. This clone was detected only a few times. The chain links TRBV7-3 to TRBJ2-1, with 10 bases aligning to TRBD2. The TCR sequence derives from an adult who received the AZD1222 COVID-19 vaccine. The specimen was peripheral blood, collected 28 days after the second AZD1222 dose. Here the CDR3 reads CASSEIAGGYNEQFF. In DNA, the CDR3 is TGTGCCAGCAGCGAGATAGCGGGGGGCTACAATGAGCAGTTCTTC. Variable domain in full (rest from reference TRBV7-3 and TRBJ2-1): GAGVSQTPSNKVTEKGKYVELRCDPISGHTALYWYRQSLGQGPEFLIYFQGTGAADDSGLPNDRFFAVRPEGSVSTLKIQRTERGDSAVYLCASSEIAGGYNEQFFGPGTRLTVL.